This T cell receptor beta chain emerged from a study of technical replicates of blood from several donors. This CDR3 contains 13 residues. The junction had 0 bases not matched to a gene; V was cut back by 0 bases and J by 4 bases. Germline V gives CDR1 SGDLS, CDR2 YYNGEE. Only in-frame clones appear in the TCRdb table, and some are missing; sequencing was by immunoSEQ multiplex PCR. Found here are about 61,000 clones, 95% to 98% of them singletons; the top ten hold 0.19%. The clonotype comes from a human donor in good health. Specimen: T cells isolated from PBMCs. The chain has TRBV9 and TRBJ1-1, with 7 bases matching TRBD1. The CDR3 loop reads CASSVDRGTEAFF. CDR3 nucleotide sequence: TGTGCCAGCAGCGTAGACAGGGGCACTGAAGCTTTCTTT.